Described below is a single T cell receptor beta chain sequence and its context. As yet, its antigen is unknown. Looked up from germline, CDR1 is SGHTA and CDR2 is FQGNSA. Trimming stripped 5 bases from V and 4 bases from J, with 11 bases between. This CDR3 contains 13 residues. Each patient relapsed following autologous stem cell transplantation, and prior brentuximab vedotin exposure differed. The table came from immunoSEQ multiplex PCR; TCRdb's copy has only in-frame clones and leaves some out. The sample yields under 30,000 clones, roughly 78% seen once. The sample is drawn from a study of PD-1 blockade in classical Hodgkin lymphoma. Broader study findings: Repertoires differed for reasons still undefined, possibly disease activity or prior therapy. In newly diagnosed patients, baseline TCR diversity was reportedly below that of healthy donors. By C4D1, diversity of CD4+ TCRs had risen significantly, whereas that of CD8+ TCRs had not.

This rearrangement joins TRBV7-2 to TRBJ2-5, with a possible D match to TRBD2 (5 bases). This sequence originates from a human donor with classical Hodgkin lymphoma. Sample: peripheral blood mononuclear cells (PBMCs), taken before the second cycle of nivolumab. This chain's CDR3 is CASSARAGETQYF. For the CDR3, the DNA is TGTGCCAGCAGCGCCCGGGCGGGAGAGACCCAGTACTTC.